Below, 13 T cell receptor beta chains from the same sample are listed, as sequenced in a study of blood T cell repertoires in COVID-19. Here immunoSEQ multiplex PCR was the method, and the copy in TCRdb shows in-frame clones only, minus some. The repertoire consists of about 120,000 clones, with about four fifths occurring once and the leading ten covering 2% to 2.5%. Material: peripheral blood. These receptors were collected from a man aged 65 to 79 with acute or convalescent COVID-19.

The rearrangement links TRBV5-1 to TRBJ1-2, with TRBD1 matching over 7 bases. The CDR3 runs 15 residues. Germline lookup yields CDR1 SGHRS and CDR2 YFSETQ. J was trimmed by 4 bases and V by 2 bases; bases with no gene match: 8. The CDR3 sequence is CASSLRTGGGYGYTF. As DNA, the CDR3 is TGCGCCAGCAGCTTACGGACAGGAGGAGGCTATGGCTACACCTTC.

This rearrangement joins TRBV5-1 to TRBJ2-2; TRBD1 might be the D (6 bases). V was shortened by 5 bases and J by 6 bases, with 14 bases between the two germline ends. The CDR3 has 14 amino acids. Germline V gene lookup returns CDR1 SGHRS and CDR2 YFSETQ. For the CDR3, the DNA is TGCGCCAGCAGACCCACCACAGGGCCCGGGGAGCTGTTTTTT. Translating gives CASRPTTGPGELFF.

This clone has more than one count but fewer than ten. The chain recombines TRBV29-1 with TRBJ1-1, with D tentatively TRBD1 (5 bases). Germline CDR1 reads SQVTM; CDR2 reads ANQGSEA. The CDR3 runs to 13 residues. Between the trimmed V and J ends, which lost 4 bases and 4 bases, there was a span of 13 bases. The CDR3 spells CSVASGQGTEAFF. CDR3 in DNA: TGCAGCGTTGCCTCCGGTCAGGGCACTGAAGCTTTCTTT.

V and J are TRBV5-4 and TRBJ1-5; 7 positions match TRBD1. The CDR3 loop spans 15 amino acids. The junction had 3 bases not matched to a gene; V was cut back by 0 bases and J by 3 bases. Germline lookup yields CDR1 SGHNT and CDR2 YYREEE (reference sequence). CDR3 loop: CASSLGGQPNQPQHF. CDR3 coding DNA: TGTGCCAGCAGCTTGGGGGGACAGCCCAATCAGCCCCAGCATTTT.

The chain recombines TRBV7-2 with TRBJ1-2, with D possibly TRBD1 on 6 matching bases. CDR3 length equals 14 residues. CDR1 is SGHTA and CDR2 is FQGNSA in the germline V gene. Trimming stripped 1 base from V and 5 bases from J, with 11 bases between. In nucleotides, the CDR3 is TGTGCCAGCAGCTTAGAGAGACAGGAGTATGGCTACACCTTC. It specifies CASSLERQEYGYTF.

This rearrangement joins TRBV3-1 (or the pseudogene TRBV3-2) to TRBJ2-5, with 11 positions matching TRBD2. Germline V CDR1 and CDR2: LGHDT, YNNKEL (reference sequence). V dropped 2 bases and J dropped 5; count of bases not matched to a gene: 7. This CDR3 has 16 residues. Written as DNA, the CDR3 is TGTGCCAGCAGCCAAACTAGCGGGGGCATCGGGGAGACCCAGTACTTC. Protein product: CASSQTSGGIGETQYF.

V and J are TRBV4-3 and TRBJ1-2; D is unresolved. The length of the CDR3 is 13 residues. The germline V gene encodes CDR1 LGHNA and CDR2 YSLEER. The germline V and J ends were trimmed by 0 bases and 6 bases, with 8 bases remaining between them. CDR3 residues: CASSQDRADGYTF. CDR3 bases: TGCGCCAGCAGCCAAGATCGAGCGGATGGCTACACCTTC.

The rearrangement links TRBV9 to TRBJ2-1; D call uncertain. V shed 1 base and J shed 2 bases, with 10 bases lying between them. Germline V gene lookup returns CDR1 SGDLS and CDR2 YYNGEE. The CDR3 runs 15 residues. CDR3 nucleotide sequence: TGTGCCAGCAGCGTATGGCAGGCCGCCTACAATGAGCAGTTCTTC. Residues: CASSVWQAAYNEQFF.

This chain joins TRBV19 and TRBJ1-6, with unresolved D. The CDR3 runs 16 residues. Trimming removed 2 bases at V and 0 bases at J, with 8 bases between. Germline V gene sequence: CDR1 LNHDA, CDR2 SQIVND (reference sequence). CDR3 in amino acids: CASSINTVSYNSPLHF. The CDR3 DNA reads TGTGCCAGTAGTATAAATACGGTCTCCTATAATTCACCCCTCCACTTT.

This clone was detected only once. The chain recombines TRBV10-2 with TRBJ1-2; 10 bases agree with TRBD1. CDR3 length: 17 residues. The germline V gene has CDR1 WSHSY and CDR2 SAAADI. The V and J ends lost 4 bases and 5 bases, in that order; junction bases with no gene match: 13. CDR3 region: CASSAAGQGFGGYGYTF. The CDR3 nucleotides are TGCGCCAGCAGTGCTGCGGGACAGGGGTTCGGGGGGTATGGCTACACCTTC.

J is TRBJ1-2 and V is TRBV5-1; D is uncertain. CDR1 and CDR2 from the germline V gene are SGHRS and YFSETQ. The CDR3 runs 12 residues. V was shortened by 2 bases and J by 6 bases, with 8 bases between the two germline ends. CDR3 in amino acids: CASSFTDHGYTF. The DNA of the CDR3 is TGCGCCAGCAGCTTTACAGACCATGGCTACACCTTC. Looking up the rest from reference TRBV5-1 and TRBJ1-2 gives the full variable domain: KAGVTQTPRYLIKTRGQQVTLSCSPISGHRSVSWYQQTPGQGLQFLFEYFSETQRNKGNFPGRFSGRQFSNSRSEMNVSTLELGDSALYLCASSFTDHGYTFGSGTRLTVV.

In this sample, this clone turned up once. The chain has TRBV7-2 and TRBJ1-4; TRBD1 matches 8 bases. The J segment lost 4 bases and the V segment lost 0 bases, leaving 4 bases of the junction unmatched. Germline CDR1 is SGHTA and CDR2 is FQGNSA. This CDR3 spans 16 amino acids. This CDR3 reads CASSLASDRVNEKLFF. CDR3 coding DNA: TGTGCCAGCAGCTTAGCGTCGGACAGGGTTAATGAAAAACTGTTTTTT.

The gene calls are TRBV9 and TRBJ2-5, with 13 positions matching TRBD2. V dropped 2 bases and J dropped 9; count of bases not matched to a gene: 4. The length of the CDR3 is 14 residues. Germline V gene sequence: CDR1 SGDLS, CDR2 YYNGEE. The CDR3 DNA reads TGTGCCAGCAGCGTGAAAACTAGCGGGGGGGCCCAGTACTTC. Protein sequence: CASSVKTSGGAQYF.